The 27 T cell receptor beta chains reported below all come from one sample, sequenced in a study of blood T cell repertoires in COVID-19. Measured with immunoSEQ multiplex PCR; TCRdb has only the in-frame clones, and not every one. The sample has fewer than 250,000 clones, over 80% seen once. The sequencing input was peripheral blood. These receptors came from a man in his fifties or sixties with COVID-19, enrolled during active disease.

The chain couples TRBV11-2 to TRBJ2-5, with D maybe TRBD2 (5 bases). V dropped 0 bases and J dropped 9 bases, with 17 bases sitting between them. In germline, CDR1 is SGHAT, CDR2 FQNNGV. The CDR3 loop spans 15 amino acids. The CDR3, as DNA: TGTGCCAGCAGCTTAGAGGTGCGATGGACTGTGGCCCAGTACTTC. As protein: CASSLEVRWTVAQYF.

DNA for the CDR3: TGTGCCAGCAGCTTAACTTTAACTAGCAGCTCCTACGAGCAGTACTTC. Amino acid sequence: CASSLTLTSSSYEQYF. The rearrangement joins TRBV5-4 to TRBJ2-7, with D tentatively TRBD2 (6 bases). The CDR3 sequence is 16 residues long. V gave up 2 bases and J gave up 0 bases, with 15 bases separating them. Germline V CDR1 and CDR2: SGHNT, YYREEE (reference sequence). The whole variable domain, remainder taken from reference TRBV5-4 and TRBJ2-7, is ETGVTQSPTHLIKTRGQQVTLRCSSQSGHNTVSWYQQALGQGPQFIFQYYREEENGRGNFPPRFSGLQFPNYSSELNVNALELDDSALYLCASSLTLTSSSYEQYFGPGTRLTVT.

CDR3: CASSVLPGAGSGNTIYF. CDR3 DNA sequence: TGTGCCAGCAGCGTACTTCCAGGGGCGGGCTCTGGAAACACCATATATTTT. The V gene is TRBV9, the J gene TRBJ1-3; possible D gene TRBD1, 6 bases. Germline V gives CDR1 SGDLS, CDR2 YYNGEE. Trimming took off 1 base at V and 0 bases at J, with 14 bases between the two ends. CDR3 size: 17 residues.

The V and J genes are TRBV6-1 and TRBJ1-1, with D maybe TRBD1 (5 bases). There are 15 residues in the CDR3. V was clipped by 2 bases and J by 7 bases, with 17 bases between them. CDR1 is MNHNS and CDR2 is SASEGT in the germline V gene. CDR3 sequence: CASSERNRRSGEAFF. The CDR3 coding sequence is TGTGCCAGCAGTGAAAGGAACAGGCGAAGTGGTGAAGCTTTCTTT.

This chain links TRBV15 with TRBJ1-2, with D tentatively TRBD1 (6 bases). V was shortened by 5 bases and J by 1 base, with 14 bases between the two germline ends. The CDR3 runs to 15 residues. Per the germline V gene, CDR1 is LNHNV and CDR2 is YYDKDF (reference sequence). The CDR3, as DNA: TGTGCCACCAGCCCTAAGTTGGACAGTAACTATGGCTACACCTTC. Amino acid sequence: CATSPKLDSNYGYTF.

This sequence joins TRBV25-1 and TRBJ1-1; TRBD1 matches at 8 bases. Germline values: CDR1 MGHDK, CDR2 SYGVNS. V was pared by 7 bases and J by 0 bases, with 4 bases of the junction left unmatched. CDR3 length: 14 residues. The CDR3 nucleotides read TGTGCCAGCACCAGACAGGGGTTGAACACTGAAGCTTTCTTT. Its translation: CASTRQGLNTEAFF.

The V and J genes are TRBV3-1 (or the pseudogene TRBV3-2) and TRBJ2-7; 9 bases map to TRBD2. V shed 3 bases and J 3 bases; nucleotides not matched to a gene: 15. This CDR3 comprises 18 residues. Germline CDR1 LGHDT, CDR2 YNNKEL (reference sequence). The CDR3 sequence: CASSHPSTRLADLYEQYF. The DNA for the CDR3 is TGTGCCAGCAGCCATCCCTCCACCCGACTAGCGGATCTCTACGAGCAGTACTTC.

This clone was detected only once. The V call is TRBV6-2 or TRBV6-3, the J call TRBJ2-1, with TRBD2 matching 11 bases. V trimming: 6 bases; J trimming: 0 bases; junction bases outside the gene matches: 7. Germline CDR1 is MNHEY and CDR2 is SVGEGT. The CDR3 runs 17 residues. The CDR3 spells CASSQIAGGGSYNEQFF. The CDR3 nucleotides are TGTGCCAGCAGCCAAATAGCGGGAGGGGGCTCCTACAATGAGCAGTTCTTC.

In this sample, this clone turned up a few times. This chain uses TRBV10-3 with TRBJ1-1; 7 bases agree with TRBD1. Losses at the gene ends were 4 bases for V and 4 bases for J; bases not matched to a gene: 6. Looked up from germline, CDR1 is ENHRY and CDR2 is SYGVKD. This CDR3 is built from 14 residues. CDR3 coding DNA: TGTGCCATCAGTGCGACAGGGTCAATCACTGAAGCTTTCTTT. Translating it yields CAISATGSITEAFF.

The rearrangement joins TRBV27 to TRBJ2-2; 11 bases map to TRBD1. CDR1 is MNHEY and CDR2 is SMNVEV in the germline V gene (reference sequence). The J segment lost 7 bases and the V segment lost 6 bases, leaving 10 bases of the junction unmatched. The CDR3 length is 16 residues. CDR3 bases: TGTGCCAGCAGGTACCGGGACAGGGGGTTCGGCGGGGAGCTGTTTTTT. Amino acids: CASRYRDRGFGGELFF.

J is TRBJ2-7 and V is TRBV10-3, with D maybe TRBD1 (6 bases). This CDR3 region has 16 residues. Trimming cost V 2 bases and J 1 base, with 15 bases left between them. Germline CDR1 and CDR2: ENHRY and SYGVKD. CDR3 protein: CAISEKGPGESYEQYF. CDR3 nucleotide sequence: TGTGCCATCAGTGAGAAGGGGCCAGGGGAGTCCTACGAGCAGTACTTC.

The chain joins TRBV11-2 to TRBJ1-2, with a weak D call TRBD1 (6 bases). Germline assignment: CDR1 SGHAT and CDR2 FQNNGV. Deletions cut 0 bases from V and 0 bases from J, with 8 bases between. The CDR3 totals 15 residues. As DNA, the CDR3 is TGTGCCAGCAGCTTAGAGGGGGCCTCTAACTATGGCTACACCTTC. It is translated as CASSLEGASNYGYTF.

J is TRBJ1-1 and V is TRBV28, with D perhaps TRBD1 (6 bases). V was trimmed by 2 bases and J by 0 bases, leaving 10 bases between them. This CDR3 region has 15 residues. Germline CDR1 MDHEN, CDR2 SYDVKM. DNA of the CDR3: TGTGCCAGCAGTTTAGGGGACACTGTGAACACTGAAGCTTTCTTT. It translates to CASSLGDTVNTEAFF.

The chain employs TRBV19 and TRBJ2-2, with unresolved D. CDR3 size: 14 residues. The V end lost 4 bases, the J end lost 1 base, and 7 bases lay between the germline ends. Germline V CDR1 and CDR2: LNHDA, SQIVND (reference sequence). The CDR3 DNA reads TGTGCCAGTAGTAGCGTCCTGAACACCGGGGAGCTGTTTTTT. This codes for CASSSVLNTGELFF.

The chain recombines TRBV9 with TRBJ1-6; TRBD1 matches 9 bases. The CDR3 length is 16 residues. CDR1 is SGDLS and CDR2 is YYNGEE in the germline V gene. V lost 0 bases to trimming and J lost 7 bases; unmatched junction nucleotides: 5. CDR3 protein: CASSVAVGQGNSPLHF. The DNA for the CDR3 is TGTGCCAGCAGCGTAGCGGTGGGACAGGGAAATTCACCCCTCCACTTT. The full variable domain, in which reference TRBV9 and TRBJ1-6 provide the parts outside the CDR3, is DSGVTQTPKHLITATGQRVTLRCSPRSGDLSVYWYQQSLDQGLQFLIQYYNGEERAKGNILERFSAQQFPDLHSELNLSSLELGDSALYFCASSVAVGQGNSPLHFGNGTRLTVT.

The rearrangement uses TRBV7-8 and TRBJ2-5; D ambiguous. Between the trimmed V and J ends, which lost 5 bases and 1 base, there was a span of 11 bases. Germline-derived CDR1 and CDR2 are SGHVS and FQNEAQ. CDR3 length equals 14 residues. The CDR3 bases are TGTGCCAGCAGCCCCCGACGGAGCCAAGAGACCCAGTACTTC. Amino acid sequence: CASSPRRSQETQYF. The full variable domain, rest sourced from reference TRBV7-8 and TRBJ2-5, is GAGVSQSPRYKVAKRGQDVALRCDPISGHVSLFWYQQALGQGPEFLTYFQNEAQLDKSGLPSDRFFAERPEGSVSTLKIQRTQQEDSAVYLCASSPRRSQETQYFGPGTRLLVL.

The chain links TRBV5-4 to TRBJ1-5; a possible D gene is TRBD1 (6 bases). Germline V gene sequence: CDR1 SGHNT, CDR2 YYREEE (reference sequence). The V end was cut by 0 bases, the J end by 12 bases, with 13 bases between. CDR3 size: 13 residues. Written as DNA, the CDR3 is TGTGCCAGCAGCTTGGAGGGACATACGCTCCAGCATTTT. The encoded protein is CASSLEGHTLQHF. The full variable domain, its missing parts supplied by reference TRBV5-4 and TRBJ1-5, is ETGVTQSPTHLIKTRGQQVTLRCSSQSGHNTVSWYQQALGQGPQFIFQYYREEENGRGNFPPRFSGLQFPNYSSELNVNALELDDSALYLCASSLEGHTLQHFGDGTRLSIL.

The CDR3: CSARESPTQYF. The CDR3 bases are TGCAGTGCTAGAGAATCCCCGACGCAGTATTTT. V usage is TRBV20-1 and J usage is TRBJ2-3; the D is unclear. Germline lookup yields CDR1 DFQATT and CDR2 SNEGSKA (reference sequence). The V end lost 0 bases, the J end lost 9 bases, and 7 bases lay between the germline ends. This CDR3 is 11 amino acids long.

The chain combines TRBV27 with TRBJ2-5; tentatively, D is TRBD2 (6 bases). Germline CDR1 MNHEY, CDR2 SMNVEV (reference sequence). The CDR3 loop spans 16 amino acids. V dropped 6 bases and J dropped 2 bases, with 19 bases sitting between them. CDR3 sequence reads: CASRTRGGEPQETQYF. As DNA, the CDR3 is TGTGCCAGCAGGACCCGGGGAGGAGAGCCACAAGAGACCCAGTACTTC.

For the CDR3, the DNA is TGTGCCAGCTCACAGGACAGGTCTGGAAACACCATATATTTT. This codes for CASSQDRSGNTIYF. The gene calls are TRBV18 and TRBJ1-3, with TRBD1 identical over 7 bases. The germline gives CDR1 KGHSH, CDR2 LQKENI. V lost 4 bases and J lost 1; bases outside the gene matches: 1. The CDR3 consists of 14 residues.

The rearrangement joins TRBV6-1 to TRBJ1-6; D is uncertain. This CDR3 comprises 13 residues. Germline values: CDR1 MNHNS, CDR2 SASEGT. The V end was cut by 3 bases, the J end by 7 bases, with 7 bases between. The CDR3 DNA sequence: TGTGCCAGCAGTGATTCGGGGAATTCACCCCTCCACTTT. This encodes CASSDSGNSPLHF.

The J gene is TRBJ1-1, the V gene TRBV4-3, with 9 bases matching TRBD1. The CDR3 totals 16 residues. The germline CDR1 and CDR2 sequences are LGHNA and YSLEER. With V trimmed by 0 bases and J by 4 bases, 6 bases remained unmatched. The DNA for the CDR3 is TGCGCCAGCAGCCAAGAGGCACAGGGGGCGCGCACTGAAGCTTTCTTT. This codes for CASSQEAQGARTEAFF.

The chain links TRBV6-5 to TRBJ1-2; D might be TRBD1 (6 bases). Trimming removed 8 bases at V and 8 bases at J, with 21 bases between. The germline CDR1 and CDR2 sequences are MNHEY and SVGAGI. The CDR3 loop spans 14 amino acids. DNA of the CDR3: TGTGCCAGCGGCAACAGGGAGACGCCGAGAGGCTACACCTTC. This gives the protein CASGNRETPRGYTF.

The rearrangement uses TRBV3-1 (or the pseudogene TRBV3-2) and TRBJ1-4; unclear D gene. Germline V gene sequence: CDR1 LGHDT, CDR2 YNNKEL (reference sequence). V gave up 1 base and J gave up 5 bases, with 11 bases separating them. The CDR3 runs 15 residues. The CDR3 reads CASSQGSGLNEKLFF. CDR3 bases: TGTGCCAGCAGCCAAGGTAGCGGCTTAAATGAAAAACTGTTTTTT.

The chain carries TRBV7-9 and TRBJ2-1, with unresolved D. V was clipped by 2 bases and J by 4 bases, with 9 bases between them. Germline lookup yields CDR1 SEHNR and CDR2 FQNEAQ (reference sequence). This CDR3 contains 14 residues. CDR3 region: CASSLSIQYNEQFF. The CDR3 DNA reads as TGTGCCAGCAGCTTAAGCATACAGTACAATGAGCAGTTCTTC.

This chain connects TRBV29-1 to TRBJ2-2, with unresolved D. This CDR3 contains 11 residues. The V and J ends lost 6 bases and 4 bases respectively, with 6 bases between them. The V gene's germline CDR1 is SQVTM and CDR2 ANQGSEA. The CDR3 region is CSVSSTGELFF. For the CDR3, the DNA is TGCAGCGTCTCCAGCACCGGGGAGCTGTTTTTT.

This sequence joins TRBV6-1 and TRBJ2-7; 10 bases align to TRBD1. Germline V gene lookup returns CDR1 MNHNS and CDR2 SASEGT. Trimming at V came to 4 bases and at J to 0 bases, leaving 6 bases not matched to a gene. The CDR3 is 16 amino acids. DNA for the CDR3: TGTGCCAGCAGTGCCCTGGACAGGGGGAACTCCTACGAGCAGTACTTC. Translation gives CASSALDRGNSYEQYF.